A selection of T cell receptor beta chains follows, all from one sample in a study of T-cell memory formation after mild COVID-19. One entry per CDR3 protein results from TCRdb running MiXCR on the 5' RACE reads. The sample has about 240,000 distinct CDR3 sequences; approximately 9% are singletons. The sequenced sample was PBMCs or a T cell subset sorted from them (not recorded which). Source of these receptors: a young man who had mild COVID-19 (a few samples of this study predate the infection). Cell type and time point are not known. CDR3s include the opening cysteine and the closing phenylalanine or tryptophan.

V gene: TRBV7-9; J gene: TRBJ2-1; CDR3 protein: CASSLELAYYNEQFF
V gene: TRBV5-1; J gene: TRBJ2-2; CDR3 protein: CASSLRTGGVAGELFF
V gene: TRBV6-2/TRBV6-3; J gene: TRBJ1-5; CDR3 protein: CASSSSRFNQPQHF
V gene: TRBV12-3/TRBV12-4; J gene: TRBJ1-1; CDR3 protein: CASTTDRGPGTEAFF
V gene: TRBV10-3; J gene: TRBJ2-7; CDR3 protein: CAIRPGTGGDEQYF
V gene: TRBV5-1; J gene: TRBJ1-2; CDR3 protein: CASSLTGSLYGYTF
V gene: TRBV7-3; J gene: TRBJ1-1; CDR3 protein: CASSLTAGGLNTEAFF
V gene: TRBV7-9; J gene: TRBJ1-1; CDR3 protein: CASSPSGGFTEAFF
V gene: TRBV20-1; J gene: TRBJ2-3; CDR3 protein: CSARHWTSGGPAQYF
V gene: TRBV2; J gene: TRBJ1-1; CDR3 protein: CASRAGTEEAFF
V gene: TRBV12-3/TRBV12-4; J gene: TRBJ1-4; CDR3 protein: CASSSGTLVATNEKLFF
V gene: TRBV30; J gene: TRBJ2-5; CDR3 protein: CAWAGDRRETQYF
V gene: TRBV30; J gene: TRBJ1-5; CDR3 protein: CAWSAMGLSNQPQHF
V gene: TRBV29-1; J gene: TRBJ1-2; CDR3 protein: CSAVGQQDYYGYTF
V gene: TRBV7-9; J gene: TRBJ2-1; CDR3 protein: CASSPAGIAGGSRIEQFF
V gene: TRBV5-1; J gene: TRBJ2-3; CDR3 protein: CASSLNRGPDTQYF
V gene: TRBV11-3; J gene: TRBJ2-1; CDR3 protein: CASSTPSGDNEQFF
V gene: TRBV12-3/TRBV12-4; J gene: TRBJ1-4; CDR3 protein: CASRLGGADGKLFF
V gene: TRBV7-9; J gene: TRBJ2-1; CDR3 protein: CASSLSLAADEQFF
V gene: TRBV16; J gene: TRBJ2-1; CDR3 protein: CASSQSLGINEQFF
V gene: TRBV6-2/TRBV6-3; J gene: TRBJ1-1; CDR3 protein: CASSYSTAGNTEAFF
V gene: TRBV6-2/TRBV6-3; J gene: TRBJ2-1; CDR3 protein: CASTPSGHNEQFF
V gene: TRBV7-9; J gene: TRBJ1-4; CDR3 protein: CASSRVRGDEKLFF
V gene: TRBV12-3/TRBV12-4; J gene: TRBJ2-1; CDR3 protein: CASSRQVLRSEQFF
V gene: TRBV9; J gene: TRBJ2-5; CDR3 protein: CASSVAAGGAGETQYF
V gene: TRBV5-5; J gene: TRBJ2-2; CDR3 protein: CASSYGLAGSTGELFF
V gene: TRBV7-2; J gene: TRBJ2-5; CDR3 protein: CASRSRPGLQETQYF
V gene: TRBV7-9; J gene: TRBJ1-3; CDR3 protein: CASSMAGSGNTIYF